This T cell receptor beta chain was obtained from a study of Ad26.COV2.S vaccination and SARS-CoV-2 variants. Sequencing was performed with immunoSEQ multiplex PCR; in TCRdb, only in-frame clones are kept and a portion is missing. The sample holds about 410,000 clones; about nine tenths are singletons and the top ten take approximately 3.7%. As to treatment: 15 to 20 received Ad26.COV2.S at low or high dose, single or two shots; roughly 5 received placebo; per-sample allocation not given. Sampling happened 63 days after the first vaccine or placebo injection. The material was peripheral blood, obtained in a trial of Ad26.COV2.S vaccine versus placebo. This clonotype was obtained from a person between 18 and 65 years old who received the Ad26.COV2.S COVID-19 vaccine or a placebo.

The CDR3 DNA is TGTGCCAGCAGCCCATTGAACAGGGGTGGCACTGAAGCTTTCTTT. Translated: CASSPLNRGGTEAFF. This chain uses TRBV7-6 with TRBJ1-1; 7 positions agree with TRBD1. The CDR3 is made up of 15 amino acids. Germline lookup yields CDR1 SGHVS and CDR2 FNYEAQ. V was clipped by 5 bases and J by 4 bases; unmatched bases: 10.